The present T cell receptor (beta chain) was sequenced within a study of T cells after yellow fever vaccination. Study results and caveats: The booster response re-showed most primary clones: around 95% CD4, approximately 86% CD8. Shared CD4/CD8 clonotypes were a small share, likely from convergent recombination. Although the secondary response was weaker, it peaked faster, at day 5 versus 15.

The CDR3 totals 15 residues. V was shortened by 4 bases and J by 6 bases, with 22 bases between the two germline ends. Germline loops: CDR1 DFQATT, CDR2 SNEGSKA (reference sequence). Synthesis of TCR cDNA relied on 5'RACE template switching, which attached a universal primer site and UMIs. MiXCR, applied by TCRdb to the 5' RACE reads, yields one record per CDR3 protein. Of more than 250,000 distinct CDR3 sequences in the sample, 6.8% were seen once. This clonotype was observed a handful of times. No antigen is known for it. The V gene is TRBV20-1, the J gene TRBJ2-7; D tentatively fits TRBD1 or TRBD2 (5 bases each). The specimen comprised PBMCs, sampled about 49 days after the first yellow fever vaccination. The TCR was taken from a man aged 18-30 years who received the YFV17D yellow fever vaccine. The chain's CDR3 is CSATPRGAPTPEQYF. The CDR3, as DNA: TGCAGTGCTACCCCACGAGGGGCGCCGACCCCCGAGCAGTACTTC.